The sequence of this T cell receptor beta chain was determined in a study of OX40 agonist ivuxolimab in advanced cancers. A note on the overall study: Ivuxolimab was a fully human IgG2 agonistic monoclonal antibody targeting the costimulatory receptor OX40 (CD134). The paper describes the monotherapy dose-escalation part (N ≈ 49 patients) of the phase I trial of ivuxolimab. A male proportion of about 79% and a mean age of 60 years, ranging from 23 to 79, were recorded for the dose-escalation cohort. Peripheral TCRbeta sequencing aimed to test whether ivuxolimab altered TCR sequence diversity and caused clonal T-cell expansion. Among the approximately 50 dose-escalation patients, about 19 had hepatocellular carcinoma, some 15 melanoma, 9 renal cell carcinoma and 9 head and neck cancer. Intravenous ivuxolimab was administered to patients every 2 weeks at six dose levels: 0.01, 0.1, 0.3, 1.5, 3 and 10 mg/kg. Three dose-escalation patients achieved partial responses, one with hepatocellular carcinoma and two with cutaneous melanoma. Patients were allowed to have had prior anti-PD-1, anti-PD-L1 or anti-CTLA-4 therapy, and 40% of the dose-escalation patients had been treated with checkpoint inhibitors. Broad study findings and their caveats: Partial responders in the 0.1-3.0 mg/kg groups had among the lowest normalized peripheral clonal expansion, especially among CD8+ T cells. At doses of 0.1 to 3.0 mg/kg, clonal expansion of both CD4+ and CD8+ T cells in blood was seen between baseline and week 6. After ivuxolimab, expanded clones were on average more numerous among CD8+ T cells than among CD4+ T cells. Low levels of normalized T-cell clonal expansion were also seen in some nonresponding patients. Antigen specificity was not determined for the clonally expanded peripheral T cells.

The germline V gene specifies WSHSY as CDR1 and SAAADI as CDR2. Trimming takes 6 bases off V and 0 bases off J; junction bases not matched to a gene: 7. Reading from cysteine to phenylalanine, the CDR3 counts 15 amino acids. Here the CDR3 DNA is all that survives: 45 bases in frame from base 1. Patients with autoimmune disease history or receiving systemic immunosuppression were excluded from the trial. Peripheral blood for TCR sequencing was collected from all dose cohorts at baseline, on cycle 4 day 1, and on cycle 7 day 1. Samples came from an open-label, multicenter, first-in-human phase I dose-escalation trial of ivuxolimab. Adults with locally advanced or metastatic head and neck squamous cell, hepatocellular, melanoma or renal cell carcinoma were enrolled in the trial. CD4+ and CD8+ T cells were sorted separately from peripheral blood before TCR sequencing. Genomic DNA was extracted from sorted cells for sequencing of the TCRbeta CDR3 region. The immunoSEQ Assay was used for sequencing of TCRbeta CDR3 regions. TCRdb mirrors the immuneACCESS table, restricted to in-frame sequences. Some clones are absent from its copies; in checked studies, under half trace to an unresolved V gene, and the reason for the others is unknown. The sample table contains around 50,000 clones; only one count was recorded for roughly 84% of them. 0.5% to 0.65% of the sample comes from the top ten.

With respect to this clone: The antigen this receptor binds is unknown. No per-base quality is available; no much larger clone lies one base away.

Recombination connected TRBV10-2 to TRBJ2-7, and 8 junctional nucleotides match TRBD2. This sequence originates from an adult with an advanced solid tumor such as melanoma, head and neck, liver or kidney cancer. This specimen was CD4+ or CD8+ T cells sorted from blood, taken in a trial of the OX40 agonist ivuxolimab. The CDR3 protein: CASRISGALSYEQYF. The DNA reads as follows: TGCGCCAGCAGGATTAGCGGGGCCCTCTCCTACGAGCAGTACTTC.